This is a list of T cell receptor beta chains from one sample in a study of human T cells and chemical hapten exposure. TCRdb independently ran MiXCR on the RACE reads; one entry per CDR3 protein. The repertoire holds tens of thousands of distinct CDR3 sequences, 11% seen once, with roughly 2% in the top ten. The source material was whole blood, sampled in connection with sensitization to the hapten diphenylcyclopropenone (DPC). These receptor sequences come from a man between 35 and 55 years old with alopecia areata. Some clones in this sample may be carry-over from other donors' samples. Both conserved end residues are part of each CDR3. The D gene is left open where the match is weak. Expanded clones are given a class, and other clones once, few, many or no size at all.

V	J	size	D	DNA	CDR3
TRBV7-2	TRBJ2-7	few	TRBD2	TGTGCCAGCGGCGGGAGTTTGACCTACGAGCAGTACTTC	CASGGSLTYEQYF
TRBV10-3	TRBJ1-1	many	.	TGTGCCATCAGTGAGTCGATGGGGGGGAGCTTTACTGAAGCTTTCTTT	CAISESMGGSFTEAFF
TRBV7-2	TRBJ2-3	.	.	TGTGCCAGCAGCTCCCCGCCCTTCTCGGATACGCAGTATTTT	CASSSPPFSDTQYF
TRBV12-5	TRBJ2-3	.	TRBD2	TGTGCTAGTAGTTTGGGAATAGCGGGATACACAGATACGCAGTATTTT	CASSLGIAGYTDTQYF
TRBV27	TRBJ2-1	many	.	TGTGCCACCAGGAGCTCCTACAATGAGCAGTTCTTC	CATRSSYNEQFF
TRBV2	TRBJ1-5	few	.	TGTGCCAGCACTCCGGACAGTCCGAATCAGCCCCAGCATTTT	CASTPDSPNQPQHF
TRBV6-5	TRBJ2-1	few	.	TGTGCCAGCAGTTACTCATGGGGGGTGGGGAGCTCCTACAATGAGCAGTTCTTC	CASSYSWGVGSSYNEQFF
TRBV28	TRBJ1-2	many	.	TGTGCCAGCACCATAAACGAGAACTATGGCTACACCTTC	CASTINENYGYTF
TRBV24-1	TRBJ2-3	few	.	TGTGCCACCAGTGACCCGACTAGAGTCGCAGATACGCAGTATTTT	CATSDPTRVADTQYF
TRBV5-1	TRBJ2-1	.	.	TGCGCCAGCAGCTTGGTACGAACAGGGAATGAGCAGTTCTTC	CASSLVRTGNEQFF